Each of the 13 T cell receptor beta chains below was sequenced from the same sample in a study of blood T cell repertoires in COVID-19. Data came from immunoSEQ multiplex PCR; TCRdb stores just in-frame clones and leaves some out. This sample has 100,000 to 120,000 clones; around 90% occur once, and the top ten carry less than 3.5%. Sequenced material: peripheral blood. The receptors here all came from a woman between 45 and 65 years old with acute or convalescent COVID-19.

V gene TRBV2 combines with J gene TRBJ1-6, with 8 bases that match TRBD1. The V segment lost 7 bases and the J segment 7 bases; nucleotides outside the gene matches: 12. The CDR3 sequence is 16 residues long. From germline, CDR1 is SNHLY and CDR2 FYNNEI. The CDR3 is CASTLQDRVVNSPLHF. CDR3 coding DNA: TGTGCCAGCACCCTGCAGGACAGGGTTGTAAATTCACCCCTCCACTTT.

This clone was seen a few times. V and J are TRBV27 and TRBJ2-3; D might be TRBD1 (6 bases). There are 15 residues in the CDR3. Germline V gene lookup returns CDR1 MNHEY and CDR2 SMNVEV (reference sequence). V lost 4 bases, J lost 1 base, and 12 bases lay in between. CDR3 region: CASSSRGWGTDTQYF. Written as DNA, the CDR3 is TGTGCCAGCAGTTCCAGGGGCTGGGGCACAGATACGCAGTATTTT.

This clone was counted between two and nine times. V usage is TRBV6-2 or TRBV6-3 and J usage is TRBJ2-1, with TRBD2 as a possible D gene (6 bases). CDR3 length equals 15 residues. The germline V and J ends were trimmed by 4 bases and 2 bases, with 12 bases remaining between them. Germline CDR1 is MNHEY and CDR2 is SVGEGT. In DNA form, the CDR3 reads TGTGCCAGCAGTTGGGCGGGAAGGACCTACAATGAGCAGTTCTTC. Translated: CASSWAGRTYNEQFF.

The V and J genes are TRBV5-1 and TRBJ1-4; D is unresolved. V was shortened by 5 bases and J by 1 base, with 12 bases between the two germline ends. The CDR3 covers 15 residues. The germline V gene has CDR1 SGHRS and CDR2 YFSETQ. The CDR3 DNA follows: TGCGCCAGCAGGCAAACAGCTCTAACTAATGAAAAACTGTTTTTT. It specifies CASRQTALTNEKLFF.

V gene TRBV6-5 combines with J gene TRBJ1-1; D gene unclear. Germline V gene sequence: CDR1 MNHEY, CDR2 SVGAGI. The CDR3 loop spans 12 amino acids. Deletions cut 8 bases from V and 1 base from J, with 8 bases between. The CDR3 sequence is CASRRRNTEAFF. Here the CDR3 DNA reads TGTGCCAGCCGGAGGAGGAACACTGAAGCTTTCTTT.

The chain has TRBV27 and TRBJ2-1, with 11 bases that match TRBD1. The germline gives CDR1 MNHEY, CDR2 SMNVEV (reference sequence). V shed 6 bases, J shed 7 bases, and the junction held 8 bases outside the gene matches. The CDR3 has 15 residues. The CDR3 protein is CASSQDRGRNNEQFF. The CDR3 nucleotides read TGTGCCAGCAGCCAGGACAGGGGGCGGAATAATGAGCAGTTCTTC.

The genes are TRBV4-2 and TRBJ1-1; D may be TRBD1 (5 bases). The germline V gene has CDR1 LGHNA and CDR2 YNFKEQ. V was pared by 1 base and J by 3 bases, with 12 bases between. CDR3 length: 15 amino acids. CDR3 in DNA: TGTGCCAGCAGCCAAGGGGCGGGGGAGCACACTGAAGCTTTCTTT. Translation gives CASSQGAGEHTEAFF.

The chain couples TRBV6-5 to TRBJ1-1; maybe TRBD1 (6 bases). The germline gives CDR1 MNHEY, CDR2 SVGAGI. The length of the CDR3 is 13 residues. Trimming removed 10 bases at V and 6 bases at J, with 18 bases between. As DNA, the CDR3 is TGTGCCACCATACGGGGGGCAGCCGCTGAAGCTTTCTTT. Translating it yields CATIRGAAAEAFF.

V gene TRBV28 combines with J gene TRBJ2-7; D unclear. V dropped 6 bases and J dropped 2 bases, with 5 bases sitting between them. The germline V gene has CDR1 MDHEN and CDR2 SYDVKM. This CDR3 is 11 amino acids long. The CDR3 sequence: CASSSPYEQYF. The CDR3 DNA follows: TGTGCCAGCAGCTCCCCCTACGAGCAGTACTTC.

The chain joins TRBV6-5 to TRBJ2-2; no definite D call. V was trimmed by 6 bases and J by 2 bases, leaving 13 bases between them. Looked up from germline, CDR1 is MNHEY and CDR2 is SVGAGI. This CDR3 contains 15 residues. CDR3: CASRRNLVNTGELFF. CDR3 DNA sequence: TGTGCCAGCAGGAGAAATCTAGTAAACACCGGGGAGCTGTTTTTT.

This clone was seen a few times. The chain joins TRBV29-1 to TRBJ2-2; possible D gene TRBD2, 7 bases. V was shortened by 3 bases and J by 7 bases, with 18 bases between the two germline ends. Germline loops: CDR1 SQVTM, CDR2 ANQGSEA. This CDR3 spans 15 amino acids. DNA of the CDR3: TGCAGCGTTGAGCTGGGCGCGGGGGCGGGCGGGGAGCTGTTTTTT. Its translation: CSVELGAGAGGELFF.

The chain links TRBV30 to TRBJ1-2; D not resolved. Germline V gives CDR1 GTSNPN, CDR2 SVGIG (reference sequence). V lost 5 bases, J lost 6 bases, and 13 bases lay in between. This CDR3 is 12 amino acids long. This CDR3 reads CAWHLEDHGYTF. In DNA form, the CDR3 reads TGTGCCTGGCATCTGGAGGACCATGGCTACACCTTC.

The gene calls are TRBV7-6 and TRBJ1-3; D gene ambiguous. CDR1 is SGHVS, CDR2 FNYEAQ, per germline. CDR3 size: 16 residues. Trimming stripped 3 bases from V and 0 bases from J, with 12 bases between. The DNA for the CDR3 is TGTGCCAGCAGCTTGGGGAGCGGCTTCTCTGGAAACACCATATATTTT. It codes for CASSLGSGFSGNTIYF.